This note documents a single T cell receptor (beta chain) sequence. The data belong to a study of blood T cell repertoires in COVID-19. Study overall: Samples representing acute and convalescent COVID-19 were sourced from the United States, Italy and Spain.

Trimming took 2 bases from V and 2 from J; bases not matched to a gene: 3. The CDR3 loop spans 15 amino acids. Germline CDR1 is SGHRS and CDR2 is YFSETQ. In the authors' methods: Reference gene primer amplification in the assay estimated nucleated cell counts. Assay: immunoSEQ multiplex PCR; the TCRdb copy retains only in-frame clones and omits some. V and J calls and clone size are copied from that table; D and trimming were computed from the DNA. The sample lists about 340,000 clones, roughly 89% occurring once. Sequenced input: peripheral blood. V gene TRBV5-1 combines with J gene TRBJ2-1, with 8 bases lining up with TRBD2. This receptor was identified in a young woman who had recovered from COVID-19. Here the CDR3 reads CASSLNGRAYNEQFF. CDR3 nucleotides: TGCGCCAGCAGCTTAAACGGGAGGGCCTACAATGAGCAGTTCTTC. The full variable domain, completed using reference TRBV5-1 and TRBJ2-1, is KAGVTQTPRYLIKTRGQQVTLSCSPISGHRSVSWYQQTPGQGLQFLFEYFSETQRNKGNFPGRFSGRQFSNSRSEMNVSTLELGDSALYLCASSLNGRAYNEQFFGPGTRLTVL.